This TCR beta chain was observed in a study of OX40 agonist ivuxolimab in advanced cancers. Study-level points and caveats: Doses of 0.1 to 3.0 mg/kg were accompanied by clonal expansion of CD4+ and CD8+ blood T cells by week 6.

Germline V gene sequence: CDR1 SGHNT, CDR2 YYREEE (reference sequence). The CDR3 spans 16 residues. The trim removed 0 bases at V and 2 bases at J, leaving 2 bases unmatched. Generated by immunoSEQ multiplex PCR, the TCRdb table keeps only in-frame clones and is missing some. This table has tens of thousands of clones, roughly 83% appearing once. With respect to this clone: Its specificity is unknown.

This receptor was obtained from an adult with an advanced solid tumor such as melanoma, head and neck, liver or kidney cancer. This sample comprised CD4+ or CD8+ T cells sorted from blood, obtained in a trial of the OX40 agonist ivuxolimab. This sequence joins TRBV5-4 and TRBJ2-4; 10 positions match TRBD1. CDR3 loop: CASSLGQGATKNIQYF. Written as DNA, the CDR3 is TGTGCCAGCAGCTTGGGACAGGGGGCGACCAAAAACATTCAGTACTTC.